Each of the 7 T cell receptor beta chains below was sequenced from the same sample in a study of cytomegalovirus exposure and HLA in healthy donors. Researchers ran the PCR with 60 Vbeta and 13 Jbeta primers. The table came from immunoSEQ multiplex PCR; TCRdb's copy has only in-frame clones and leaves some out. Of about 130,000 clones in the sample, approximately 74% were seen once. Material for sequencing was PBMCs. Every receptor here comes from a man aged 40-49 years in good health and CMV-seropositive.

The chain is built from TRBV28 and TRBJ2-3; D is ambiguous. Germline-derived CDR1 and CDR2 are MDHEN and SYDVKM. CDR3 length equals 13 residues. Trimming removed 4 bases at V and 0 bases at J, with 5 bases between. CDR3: CASSSGSTDTQYF. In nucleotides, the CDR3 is TGTGCCAGCAGTTCAGGAAGCACAGATACGCAGTATTTT.

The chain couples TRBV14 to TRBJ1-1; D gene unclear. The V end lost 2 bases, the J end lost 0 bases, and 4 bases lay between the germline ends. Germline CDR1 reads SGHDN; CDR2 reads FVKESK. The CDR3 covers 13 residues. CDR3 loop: CASSQHLNTEAFF. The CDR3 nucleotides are TGTGCCAGCAGCCAACACTTGAACACTGAAGCTTTCTTT. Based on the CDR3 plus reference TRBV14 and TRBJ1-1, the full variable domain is EAGVTQFPSHSVIEKGQTVTLRCDPISGHDNLYWYRRVMGKEIKFLLHFVKESKQDESGMPNNRFLAERTGGTYSTLKVQPAELEDSGVYFCASSQHLNTEAFFGQGTRLTVV.

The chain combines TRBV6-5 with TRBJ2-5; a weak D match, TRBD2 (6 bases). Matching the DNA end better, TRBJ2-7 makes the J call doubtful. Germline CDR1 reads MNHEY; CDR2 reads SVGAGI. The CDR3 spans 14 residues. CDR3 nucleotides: TGTGCCAGCACCCCCCGGGGGAAATACTACGAGCAGTACTTC. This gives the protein CASTPRGKYYEQYF.

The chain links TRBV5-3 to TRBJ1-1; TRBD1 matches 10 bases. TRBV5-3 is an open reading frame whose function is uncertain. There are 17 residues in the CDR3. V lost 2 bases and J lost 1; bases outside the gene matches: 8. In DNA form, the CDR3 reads TGTGCCAGAAGCTTCCGACAGGGGGCGGGGAGGAACACTGAAGCTTTCTTT. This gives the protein CARSFRQGAGRNTEAFF.

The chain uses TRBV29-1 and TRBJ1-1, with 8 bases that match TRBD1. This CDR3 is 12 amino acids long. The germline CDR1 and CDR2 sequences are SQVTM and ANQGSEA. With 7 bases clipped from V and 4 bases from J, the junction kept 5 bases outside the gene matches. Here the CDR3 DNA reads TGCAGCGCAGGGGGCGGAAGCACTGAAGCTTTCTTT. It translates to CSAGGGSTEAFF.

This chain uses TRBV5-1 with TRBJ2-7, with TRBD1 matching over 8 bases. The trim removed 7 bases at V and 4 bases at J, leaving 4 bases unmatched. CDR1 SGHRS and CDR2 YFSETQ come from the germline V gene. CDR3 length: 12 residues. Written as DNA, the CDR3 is TGCGCCAGCGCCGGGACAGGTTACGAGCAGTACTTC. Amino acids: CASAGTGYEQYF.

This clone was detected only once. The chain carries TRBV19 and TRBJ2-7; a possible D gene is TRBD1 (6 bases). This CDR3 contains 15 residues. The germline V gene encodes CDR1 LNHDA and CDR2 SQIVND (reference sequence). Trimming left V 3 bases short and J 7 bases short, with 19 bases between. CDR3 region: CASSIKQGGSREQYF. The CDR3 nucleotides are TGTGCCAGTAGTATTAAACAGGGCGGGTCGCGGGAGCAGTACTTC.